The 7 T cell receptor beta chains reported below all come from one sample, sequenced in a study of T-cell memory formation after mild COVID-19. MiXCR was run by TCRdb on the 5' RACE reads, yielding one entry per CDR3 protein. Of fewer than 700,000 distinct CDR3 sequences listed, 18% are singletons. Source material: PBMCs or a T cell subset sorted from them (not recorded which). The receptors were sampled from an adult woman who had mild COVID-19 (a few samples of this study predate the infection). Cell type and time point are not known.

This rearrangement joins TRBV20-1 to TRBJ2-7, with D unresolved. CDR1 is DFQATT, CDR2 SNEGSKA, per germline (reference sequence). Trimming stripped 0 bases from V and 2 bases from J, with 5 bases between. The CDR3 contains 12 residues. The CDR3, as DNA: TGCAGTGCTAGAGATACGGCCTACGAGCAGTACTTC. Its protein product is CSARDTAYEQYF.

This clonotype was seen only a few times. The V call is TRBV6-1, the J call TRBJ2-2, with TRBD2 identical over 13 bases. Germline trimming cut 0 bases from V and 1 base from J; bases unmatched to any gene: 8. This CDR3 comprises 20 residues. The V gene's germline CDR1 is MNHNS and CDR2 SASEGT. CDR3 loop: CASSEAPMGLAGQNTGELFF. CDR3 DNA: TGTGCCAGCAGTGAAGCGCCGATGGGACTAGCGGGGCAGAACACCGGGGAGCTGTTTTTT.

This clonotype was seen repeatedly, ten times or more. The chain is built from TRBV10-3 and TRBJ2-3, with TRBD2 matching 7 bases. V was pared by 10 bases and J by 4 bases, with 11 bases of the junction left unmatched. The CDR3 totals 14 residues. Germline loops: CDR1 ENHRY, CDR2 SYGVKD. The CDR3 DNA sequence: TGTGCCAGCTACGCCGGGAGGCAGGCAGATACGCAGTATTTT. This gives the protein CASYAGRQADTQYF.

The chain is built from TRBV4-1 and TRBJ2-7; no clear D gene. Trimming cost V 0 bases and J 3 bases, with 12 bases left between them. Germline V gene data show CDR1 as MGHRA and CDR2 as YSYEKL. This CDR3 spans 15 amino acids. The DNA for the CDR3 is TGCGCCAGCAGCCAAGATGGTTGGGATGGCTACGAGCAGTACTTC. Translated, it gives CASSQDGWDGYEQYF.

The chain links TRBV24-1 to TRBJ2-1; weak D call: TRBD1 (6 bases). Germline CDR1 reads KGHDR; CDR2 reads SFDVKD. V lost 0 bases and J 9 bases, leaving 14 bases between the germline ends. This CDR3 is 15 amino acids long. CDR3 amino acids: CATSDLTGQVGEQFF. DNA for the CDR3: TGTGCCACCAGTGATTTGACAGGGCAGGTCGGTGAGCAGTTCTTC.

In its sample, this clonotype was seen a few times. A junction end diverges from the germline sequence, so it may reflect a read error. This rearrangement joins TRBV12-3 or TRBV12-4 to TRBJ1-5, with no clear D. The CDR3 is made up of 9 amino acids. The CDR3 sequence is CASSPPLIF. CDR3 coding DNA: TGTGCCAGCAGCCCGCCTTTAATTTTT.

Only a few counts were recorded for this clonotype. The chain couples TRBV14 to TRBJ2-5; D perhaps matches TRBD2 (5 bases). The CDR3 has 14 amino acids. V was shortened by 1 base and J by 9 bases, with 15 bases between the two germline ends. CDR1 and CDR2 (germline): SGHDN, FVKESK. CDR3 protein: CASSQARGPSAQYF. DNA of the CDR3: TGTGCCAGCAGCCAAGCGCGAGGGCCGTCGGCCCAGTACTTC.